Described below is a single TCR beta chain sequence and its context. The target antigen is unknown. At one end, the junction sequence differs from germline, possibly due to a read error. The CDR3 has 16 residues. Germline lookup yields CDR1 DFQATT and CDR2 SNEGSKA (reference sequence). The record originates from a study of glioma-infiltrating T cells. TCR alpha and beta CDR3 regions were amplified from RNA using iRepertoire nested multiplex PCR. For one-step reverse transcription and amplification, 100-400 ng of tissue mRNA or PBMC total RNA was used. Each CDR3 protein gets one entry after TCRdb re-called the multiplex PCR reads with MiXCR. The sample includes over 80,000 distinct CDR3 sequences, 35% to 45% of them seen just once. The study's findings and limits: Very few CDR3 sequences were shared between tissue and blood.

The chain recombines TRBV20-1 with TRBJ2-3, with 10 bases aligning to TRBD2. Sequencing was carried out using glioma tissue, nonneoplastic brain tissue, or PBMCs (not recorded which). The TCR comes from a human donor with low-grade glioma or glioblastoma, undergoing nonglioma brain surgery, or in good health (not recorded which). The CDR3 sequence: CSARDALAGATDTQNF. The CDR3 DNA reads as TGCAGTGCTAGAGATGCTCTAGCGGGAGCCACAGATACGCAGAATTTT.